A selection of T cell receptor beta chains follows, all from one sample in a study of blood T cell repertoires in COVID-19. Sequencing used immunoSEQ multiplex PCR; TCRdb keeps in-frame clones, though not all of them. The sample lists about 480,000 clones, approximately 86% occurring once. Sequences were obtained from PBMCs or T cells enriched from blood (not recorded which). These receptors were obtained from a woman aged 55-69 years who had recovered from COVID-19. CDR3s include the opening cysteine and the closing phenylalanine or tryptophan. For some rows the clone size is stated as once, few or many, or as a class when expanded; others skip it.

v_gene,abundance,CDR3aa
TRBV2,NA,CASSKTSWEQYF
TRBV6-5,NA,CASSYRRAGNTGELFF
TRBV11-2,NA,CASSLRVQNTEAFF
TRBV5-1,NA,CASSLAKGQGIGTDTQYF
TRBV2,NA,CASTLAGGLSTQYF
TRBV7-9,NA,CASSRAGQGNTEAFF
TRBV13,NA,CASSLARDTEAFF
TRBV4-1,NA,CASSQDTGGLGYGYTF
TRBV3-1/TRBV3-2,NA,CASSLGTGNQPQHF
TRBV7-2,few,CASSPPTHF
TRBV5-1,NA,CASEGGTVAYEQYF
TRBV5-4,NA,CASSPNRENNEKLFF
TRBV5-4,NA,CASSSGGGTPSSEQYF
TRBV11-2,NA,CASSPDRGDYGYTF
TRBV2,NA,CASTAGEGGFGYTF
TRBV20-1,NA,CSASLSDRGQHF
TRBV4-1,NA,CASSQGGGATDTQYF
TRBV24-1,NA,CATSDPGTSGGTDTQYF
TRBV4-1,NA,CASSQDFAGGAGGNTIYF
TRBV3-1/TRBV3-2,NA,CASSLGSSYNEQFF
TRBV19,NA,CASSSRRTGSSYEQYF
TRBV5-1,NA,CASSSQGAFYNEQFF
TRBV19,NA,CASSEYGADTEAFF
TRBV28,NA,CASTPGGAGNEKLFF
TRBV2,NA,CASSAGLAGGTDTQYF
TRBV4-1,NA,CASSPQGTVNTIYF
TRBV27,NA,CASSFGLVSNTEAFF
TRBV3-1/TRBV3-2,NA,CASSHASGAFQETQYF
TRBV24-1,NA,CATSARQWAGTGELFF
TRBV24-1,once,CATRGPTGTGNYGYTF
TRBV3-1/TRBV3-2,NA,CASSSGDTQYF
TRBV6-5,NA,CASSLIRAGEAFF
TRBV19,NA,CASSIGQVNQPQHF
TRBV11-2,NA,CASSLGGGAQYF
TRBV3-1/TRBV3-2,NA,CASSQVGGTSTDTQYF
TRBV10-1,NA,CASSESLAGGSDTQYF
TRBV4-1,NA,CASSQESGDRQLEAFF
TRBV5-5,once,CASSLGLASGETQYF
TRBV10-1,NA,CASSEQDTGELFF
TRBV3-1/TRBV3-2,NA,CASSLNRQGAFF
TRBV6-1,NA,CASSEEGGTEQFF
TRBV11-2,once,CASSVRGNYGYTF
TRBV6-1,NA,CASSEMEGSSNYGYTF
TRBV5-1,NA,CASSSDDRGSGNEQFF